A single sample is the source of the 8 T cell receptor beta chains below, sequenced in a study of T-cell reconstitution after alpha-beta-depleted transplantation in children. It was with unique molecular identifiers that the TCRbeta library was prepared. TCRdb passed the PCR reads through MiXCR, listing each CDR3 protein once. The sample has about 97,000 distinct CDR3 sequences; roughly 7.1% are singletons. This sample comprised PBMCs, obtained before TCRalphabeta/CD19-depleted stem cell transplant. Receptor source: a boy younger than 10 with acute lymphoblastic leukemia, due to receive a stem cell transplant.

This clonotype was picked up many times. V is TRBV12-3 or TRBV12-4 and J is TRBJ2-1; 7 positions agree with TRBD1. The J segment lost 13 bases and the V segment lost 1 base, leaving 7 bases of the junction unmatched. The CDR3 runs to 13 residues. The DNA for the CDR3 is TGTGCCAGCAGTTTAGAGGACAGGCGTCTACAGTTCTTC. Protein: CASSLEDRRLQFF.

As concerns this clonotype: Lacking the conserved final phenylalanine or tryptophan, this CDR3 likely reflects a read error. The chain uses TRBV5-6 and TRBJ1-5; D may be TRBD1 (6 bases). This CDR3 is built from 16 residues. Trimming pared 1 base from V and 3 bases from J, leaving 14 bases between. Germline CDR1 is SGHDT and CDR2 is YYEEEE. In DNA form, the CDR3 reads TGTGCCAGCAGCTTGACAGGAGACAGGTACAATCAGCCCCAGCATGTT. Translated, it gives CASSLTGDRYNQPQHV.

This clonotype was seen only a few times. The chain combines TRBV15 with TRBJ1-3; D gene uncertain. With 5 bases removed from V and 4 bases from J, the gap between germline ends came to 15 bases. CDR1 is LNHNV, CDR2 YYDKDF, per germline (reference sequence). The CDR3 is 15 residues long. CDR3 in DNA: TGTGCCACCAGCCCCCGGGTGGCAGGCGGAAACACCATATATTTT. Amino acids: CATSPRVAGGNTIYF.

The chain carries TRBV12-3 or TRBV12-4 and TRBJ1-2, with no clear D. The CDR3 spans 13 residues. The V end was cut by 3 bases, the J end by 0 bases, with 5 bases between. The CDR3 nucleotides are TGTGCCAGCAGTTTTACAGCTAACTATGGCTACACCTTC. Its translation: CASSFTANYGYTF.

The gene calls are TRBV11-2 and TRBJ1-4, with D unresolved. CDR1 is SGHAT and CDR2 is FQNNGV in the germline V gene. The CDR3 extends over 15 amino acids. V was trimmed by 1 base and J by 0 bases, leaving 6 bases between them. CDR3 DNA: TGTGCCAGCAGCTTAGGGAGAGCAACTAATGAAAAACTGTTTTTT. Translation: CASSLGRATNEKLFF. Filled out from reference TRBV11-2 and TRBJ1-4, the complete variable domain reads EAGVAQSPRYKIIEKRQSVAFWCNPISGHATLYWYQQILGQGPKLLIQFQNNGVVDDSQLPKDRFSAERLKGVDSTLKIQPAKLEDSAVYLCASSLGRATNEKLFFGSGTQLSVL.

As concerns this clonotype: A much larger clone is a single base away; this may be a read error. The chain carries TRBV20-1 and TRBJ1-5; 9 nucleotides match TRBD1. Germline lookup yields CDR1 DFQATT and CDR2 SNEGSKA (reference sequence). The CDR3 length is 14 residues. The CDR3 region has the DNA TGCTGTGCTAGAGGGCCGACAGGGGGGCAGCCCCAGCATTTT. Its protein is CCARGPTGGQPQHF.

In its sample, this clonotype was seen a few times. The V gene is TRBV4-2, the J gene TRBJ2-3; TRBD2 agrees at 10 bases. CDR1 and CDR2 (germline): LGHNA, YNFKEQ. This CDR3 comprises 16 residues. The V and J ends lost 4 bases and 1 base, in that order; junction bases with no gene match: 5. The chain's CDR3 is CASSLKAGGRTDTQYF. In nucleotides, the CDR3 is TGTGCCAGCAGCCTGAAAGCGGGGGGGCGCACAGATACGCAGTATTTT.

This clonotype was observed at least ten times. The rearrangement uses TRBV12-3 or TRBV12-4 and TRBJ2-7; 8 bases line up with TRBD2. The CDR3 consists of 20 residues. Trimming at V came to 6 bases and at J to 4 bases, leaving 26 bases not matched to a gene. The CDR3 bases are TGTGCCAGCAGCCTGCCCGACTTGACAAGGCCGGGAGGGTCTTTGTACGAGCAGTACTTC. It translates to CASSLPDLTRPGGSLYEQYF.